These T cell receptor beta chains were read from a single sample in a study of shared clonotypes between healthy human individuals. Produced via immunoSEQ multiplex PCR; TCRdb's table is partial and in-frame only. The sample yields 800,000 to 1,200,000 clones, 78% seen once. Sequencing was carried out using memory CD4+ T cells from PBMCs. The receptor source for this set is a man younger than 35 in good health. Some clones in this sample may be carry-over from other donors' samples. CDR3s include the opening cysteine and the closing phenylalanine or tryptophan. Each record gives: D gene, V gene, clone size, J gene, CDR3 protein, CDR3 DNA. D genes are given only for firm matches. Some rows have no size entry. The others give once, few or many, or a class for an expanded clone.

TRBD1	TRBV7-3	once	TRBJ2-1	CASSRGQDYNEQFF	TGTGCCAGCAGCAGGGGACAGGACTACAATGAGCAGTTCTTC
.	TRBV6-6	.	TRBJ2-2	CASSYSQNTGELFF	TGTGCCAGCAGTTACTCCCAGAACACCGGGGAGCTGTTTTTT
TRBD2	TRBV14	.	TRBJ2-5	CASSPLGREETQYF	TGTGCCAGCAGCCCTCTGGGGAGGGAAGAGACCCAGTACTTC
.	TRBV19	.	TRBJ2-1	CASRVVGQQFF	TGTGCCAGCCGTGTTGTCGGACAGCAGTTCTTC
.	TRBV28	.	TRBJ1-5	CASSLEGNNQPQHF	TGTGCCAGCAGTTTAGAGGGGAACAATCAGCCCCAGCATTTT
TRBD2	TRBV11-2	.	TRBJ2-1	CASSLGTSVTYNEQFF	TGTGCCAGCAGCTTAGGAACTAGCGTAACCTACAATGAGCAGTTCTTC
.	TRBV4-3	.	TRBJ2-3	CASSQGSRITDTQYF	TGCGCCAGCAGCCAAGGCAGCCGAATCACAGATACGCAGTATTTT
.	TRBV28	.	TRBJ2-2	CASSPQTYTLALANTGELFF	TGTGCCAGCAGTCCACAGACCTACACTCTAGCTCTCGCGAACACCGGGGAGCTGTTTTTT
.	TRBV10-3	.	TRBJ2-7	CAIRGGASGSYEQYF	TGTGCCATCAGGGGGGGGGCTAGCGGCTCCTACGAGCAGTACTTC
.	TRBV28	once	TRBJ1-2	CASSLGGLGYTF	TGTGCCAGCAGTTTGGGGGGACTTGGCTACACCTTC
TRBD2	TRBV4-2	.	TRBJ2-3	CASSQDYATGGRDTQYF	TGTGCCAGCAGCCAAGATTATGCAACGGGAGGGAGAGATACGCAGTATTTT
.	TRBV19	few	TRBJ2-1	CASSRRGSYNEQFF	TGTGCCAGTAGCCGGAGGGGTTCCTACAATGAGCAGTTCTTC
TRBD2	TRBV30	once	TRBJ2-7	CAWRVSTLADPDLGYEQYF	TGTGCCTGGAGGGTTTCGACTCTAGCGGACCCCGATCTAGGTTACGAGCAGTACTTC
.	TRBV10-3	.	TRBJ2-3	CAISESGGGGSGTQYF	TGTGCCATCAGTGAGTCCGGAGGGGGCGGCTCTGGTACGCAGTATTTT
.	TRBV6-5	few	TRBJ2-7	CASSSGVPPYEQYF	TGTGCCAGCAGTTCAGGGGTTCCGCCCTACGAGCAGTACTTC
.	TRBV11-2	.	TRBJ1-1	CASSLDPEREAFF	TGTGCCAGCAGCTTAGATCCGGAACGAGAAGCTTTCTTT
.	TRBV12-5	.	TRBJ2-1	CASGLTGEQFF	TGTGCTAGTGGTCTCACAGGGGAGCAGTTCTTC
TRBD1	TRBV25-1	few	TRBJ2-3	CASTWTGGTDTQYF	TGTGCCAGCACCTGGACAGGGGGCACAGATACGCAGTATTTT
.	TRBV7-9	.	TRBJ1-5	CASSSGGTSNQPQHF	TGTGCCAGCAGCTCTGGGGGGACAAGCAATCAGCCCCAGCATTTT
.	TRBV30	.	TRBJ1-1	CAHRRLNTEAFF	TGTGCCCACCGACGGCTAAACACTGAAGCTTTCTTT
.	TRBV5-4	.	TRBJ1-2	CASSHGGQGNYGYTF	TGTGCCAGCAGCCACGGCGGGCAGGGGAACTATGGCTACACCTTC
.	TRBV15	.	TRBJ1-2	CATSREDSRSYGYTF	TGTGCCACCAGCAGAGAAGACTCGCGGAGCTATGGCTACACCTTC
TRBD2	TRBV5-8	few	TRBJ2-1	CASSFGRGYNEQFF	TGTGCCAGCAGCTTTGGGCGGGGGTACAATGAGCAGTTCTTC
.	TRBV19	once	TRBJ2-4	CASSIPGLLAKNIQYF	TGTGCCAGTAGTATCCCAGGGCTACTAGCCAAAAACATTCAGTACTTC
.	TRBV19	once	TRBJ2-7	CASSMARLGEQYF	TGTGCCAGTAGTATGGCAAGATTGGGCGAGCAGTACTTC
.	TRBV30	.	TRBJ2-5	CAGTAGSSVGETQYF	TGTGCCGGAACCGCGGGTTCTTCAGTGGGGGAGACCCAGTACTTC
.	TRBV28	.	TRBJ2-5	CASIEGVGVQETQYF	TGTGCCAGCATAGAGGGCGTGGGAGTACAAGAGACCCAGTACTTC
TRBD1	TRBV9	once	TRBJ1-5	CASSVEGAGNQPQHF	TGTGCCAGCAGCGTCGAGGGGGCCGGCAATCAGCCCCAGCATTTT
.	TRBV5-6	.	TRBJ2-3	CASSVGRADTQYF	TGTGCCAGCAGCGTGGGACGTGCAGATACGCAGTATTTT
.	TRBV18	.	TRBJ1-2	CASSQYREGDGYTF	TGTGCCAGCTCACAATACAGGGAAGGAGATGGCTACACCTTC
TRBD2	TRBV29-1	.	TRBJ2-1	CSVETSGNNEQFF	TGCAGCGTTGAGACTAGCGGGAACAATGAGCAGTTCTTC
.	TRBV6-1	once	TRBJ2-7	CASNDPYEQYF	TGTGCCAGCAACGATCCCTACGAGCAGTACTTC
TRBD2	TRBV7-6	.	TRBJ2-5	CASSLSAGGETQYF	TGTGCCAGCAGCTTATCTGCGGGAGGGGAGACCCAGTACTTC
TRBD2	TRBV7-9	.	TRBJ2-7	CASSPRTSGNYEQYF	TGTGCCAGCAGCCCCCGGACTAGCGGAAACTACGAGCAGTACTTC
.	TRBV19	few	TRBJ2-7	CASSMERLSYEQYF	TGTGCCAGTAGTATGGAGCGGCTCTCCTACGAGCAGTACTTC
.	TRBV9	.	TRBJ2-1	CASSVRGVDEQFF	TGTGCCAGCAGCGTTCGAGGGGTGGATGAGCAGTTCTTC
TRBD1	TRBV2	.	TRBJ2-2	CASSDRDRGHGGELFF	TGTGCCAGCAGTGATAGGGACAGGGGGCATGGCGGGGAGCTGTTTTTT
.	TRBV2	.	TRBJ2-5	CASSGSGQETQYF	TGTGCCAGCAGCGGTAGTGGTCAAGAGACCCAGTACTTC
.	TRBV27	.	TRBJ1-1	CASRETWMNTEAFF	TGTGCCAGCAGGGAAACATGGATGAACACTGAAGCTTTCTTT
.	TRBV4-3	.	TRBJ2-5	CASSPNGQPTEAQYF	TGCGCCAGCAGCCCGAACGGACAACCGACCGAGGCCCAGTACTTC
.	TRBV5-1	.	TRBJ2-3	CASSLGLAESTDTQYF	TGCGCCAGCAGCTTGGGATTAGCGGAGAGCACAGATACGCAGTATTTT
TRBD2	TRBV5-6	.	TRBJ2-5	CASSFRLAGGSQETQYF	TGTGCCAGCAGCTTTCGCCTAGCGGGAGGGTCCCAAGAGACCCAGTACTTC
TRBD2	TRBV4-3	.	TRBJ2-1	CASSQGLLAGAHEQFF	TGCGCCAGCAGCCAAGGTTTACTAGCGGGAGCTCATGAGCAGTTCTTC
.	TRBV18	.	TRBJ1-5	CASSPPTGRGINQPQHF	TGTGCCAGCTCACCACCGACGGGCAGGGGTATTAATCAGCCCCAGCATTTT
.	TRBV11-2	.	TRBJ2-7	CASSLVRGAEQYF	TGTGCCAGCAGCTTAGTCAGGGGAGCTGAGCAGTACTTC
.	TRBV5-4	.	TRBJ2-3	CASSLASSYTDTQYF	TGTGCCAGCAGCTTGGCTAGCTCGTACACAGATACGCAGTATTTT